This section outlines one T cell receptor (beta chain) sequence together with its context. The CDR3 extends over 16 amino acids. CDR1 is SGHVS and CDR2 is FNYEAQ in the germline V gene. V gave up 4 bases and J gave up 7 bases; unmatched junction bases: 10. Clones were read by immunoSEQ multiplex PCR, and TCRdb kept only the in-frame ones, dropping some. The repertoire consists of 350,000 to 500,000 clones, with 90% occurring once and the leading ten covering 9% to 15%. This record comes from a study of Ad26.COV2.S vaccination and SARS-CoV-2 variants. Study at large: Once or twice, 56 days apart, Ad26.COV2.S was delivered intramuscularly.

Noted treatment: some 19 received Ad26.COV2.S at low or high dose, single or two shots; roughly five received placebo; per-sample allocation not given. Samples came from day 63 after the first vaccine or placebo injection. Aged 18-55 years, donor was enrolled in Boston in about 2020. This clonotype was sampled from a person between 18 and 65 years old who received the Ad26.COV2.S COVID-19 vaccine or a placebo. This specimen consisted of peripheral blood, obtained in a trial of Ad26.COV2.S vaccine versus placebo. The chain couples TRBV7-6 to TRBJ2-2, with 9 bases lining up with TRBD2. CDR3 sequence reads: CASSSLAGDPGGELFF. CDR3 coding DNA: TGTGCCAGCAGCTCCTTAGCGGGAGACCCAGGCGGGGAGCTGTTTTTT. The variable domain in full, with the rest retrieved from reference TRBV7-6 and TRBJ2-2, is GAGVSQSPRYKVTKRGQDVALRCDPISGHVSLYWYRQALGQGPEFLTYFNYEAQQDKSGLPNDRFSAERPEGSISTLTIQRTEQRDSAMYRCASSSLAGDPGGELFFGEGSRLTVL.